The TCR beta chain described here comes from a study of cytomegalovirus exposure and HLA in healthy donors. The donors (healthy individuals) were bone marrow donors. Study results and limitations: Equally common other TCR beta chains were less clonally expanded than HLA-associated ones, a later analysis found.

Of note for this clone: Its antigen is undetermined.

The PCR made use of 60 Vbeta and 13 Jbeta primers. Per the study methods: It was a later analysis that counted approximately 81 million unique TCR beta chains, of which around 11 million were shared. The assay was immunoSEQ multiplex PCR, and TCRdb's table has in-frame clones only and misses some. The D gene and trimming were derived from the DNA, and the V and J assignments and clone size from that table. The data show more than 140,000 clones, with just under 85% seen just once and 1.5% to 2.5% held by the top ten. The V gene end was trimmed by 9 bases and the J gene end by 3 bases; junction bases not matched to a gene: 1. From germline, CDR1 is LGHNA and CDR2 YNFKEQ. The CDR3 is made up of 14 amino acids.

Input material: PBMCs. The V and J genes are TRBV4-2 and TRBJ2-2, with TRBD2 matching over 13 bases. This receptor was identified in a woman aged 40 to 50 in good health and CMV-seronegative. The CDR3 spells CARGLAGYTGELFF. CDR3 nucleotides: TGTGCCAGGGGACTAGCGGGATACACCGGGGAGCTGTTTTTT.